Shown below are 20 T cell receptor beta chains from a single sample sequenced in a study of blood T cell repertoires in COVID-19. Produced via immunoSEQ multiplex PCR; TCRdb's table is partial and in-frame only. This sample yields 80,000 or so clones, of which about nine tenths are seen a single time; about 1.9% belongs to the top ten. The sequencing input was peripheral blood. The receptors were gathered from a woman aged 55-69 years with acute or convalescent COVID-19.

This chain uses TRBV15 with TRBJ1-1, with a possible D match to TRBD1 (5 bases). V was clipped by 3 bases and J by 1 base, with 9 bases between them. CDR1 and CDR2 (germline): LNHNV, YYDKDF (reference sequence). The CDR3 consists of 14 residues. CDR3 sequence: CATSRRTRNTEAFF. The CDR3 nucleotides are TGTGCCACCAGCAGGAGGACACGGAACACTGAAGCTTTCTTT.

This chain joins TRBV18 and TRBJ1-1, with unresolved D. This CDR3 comprises 13 residues. Germline CDR1 KGHSH, CDR2 LQKENI. With 5 bases removed from V and 0 bases from J, the gap between germline ends came to 7 bases. The DNA for the CDR3 is TGTGCCAGCTCATCGGGTATGAACACTGAAGCTTTCTTT. Protein: CASSSGMNTEAFF.

This rearrangement joins TRBV11-2 to TRBJ1-4, with D uncertain. CDR3 length equals 16 residues. Germline V CDR1 and CDR2: SGHAT, FQNNGV. V lost 6 bases and J lost 2, with 16 bases in between. The chain's CDR3 is CASSSGVGGTNEKLFF. The CDR3 nucleotides are TGTGCCAGCAGTTCAGGTGTAGGTGGGACTAATGAAAAACTGTTTTTT. Using reference TRBV11-2 and TRBJ1-4 for the parts outside the CDR3, the full variable domain is EAGVAQSPRYKIIEKRQSVAFWCNPISGHATLYWYQQILGQGPKLLIQFQNNGVVDDSQLPKDRFSAERLKGVDSTLKIQPAKLEDSAVYLCASSSGVGGTNEKLFFGSGTQLSVL.

The V gene is TRBV7-2, the J gene TRBJ2-3, with 7 nucleotides matching TRBD2. The germline V gene encodes CDR1 SGHTA and CDR2 FQGNSA. The CDR3 length is 15 residues. Unmatched junction bases numbered 7, after V lost 5 bases and J lost 2 bases. The CDR3 DNA is TGTGCCAGCAGCCCCATGGGGGGGAACACAGATACGCAGTATTTT. Translating it yields CASSPMGGNTDTQYF.

V is TRBV12-3 or TRBV12-4 and J is TRBJ1-2; a weak D match, TRBD1 (6 bases). The V end lost 4 bases, the J end lost 2 bases, and 8 bases lay between the germline ends. This CDR3 is 13 amino acids long. DNA for the CDR3: TGTGCCAGCAGTTCTACAGGGAACTATGGCTACACCTTC. Translated, it gives CASSSTGNYGYTF.

The CDR3 region is CASSTQGIEQPQHF. CDR3 nucleotide sequence: TGTGCCAGCAGTACTCAGGGGATCGAGCAGCCCCAGCATTTT. The chain employs TRBV7-2 and TRBJ1-5; D may be TRBD1 (6 bases). The CDR3 has 14 amino acids. The germline V and J ends were trimmed by 6 bases and 7 bases, with 16 bases remaining between them. Germline V gene sequence: CDR1 SGHTA, CDR2 FQGNSA.

The chain has TRBV28 and TRBJ2-3; tentative D call: TRBD1 (6 bases). The length of the CDR3 is 14 residues. Germline loops: CDR1 MDHEN, CDR2 SYDVKM. V was clipped by 6 bases and J by 5 bases, with 15 bases between them. CDR3 amino acids: CASSLAGVRDTQYF. CDR3 sequence (DNA): TGTGCCAGCAGCCTAGCAGGGGTCAGAGATACGCAGTATTTT.

The table lists this clone with a few counts. The J gene is TRBJ2-1, the V gene TRBV9; 9 nucleotides align to TRBD2. Losses at the gene ends were 0 bases for V and 5 bases for J; bases not matched to a gene: 3. This CDR3 is built from 15 residues. The V gene's germline CDR1 is SGDLS and CDR2 YYNGEE. The CDR3 DNA sequence: TGTGCCAGCAGCGTAGATGCGGGAGGGCACAATGAGCAGTTCTTC. Translation: CASSVDAGGHNEQFF.

The chain employs TRBV18 and TRBJ2-7; D is undetermined. The CDR3 has 11 amino acids. The germline V gene has CDR1 KGHSH and CDR2 LQKENI. V was clipped by 5 bases and J by 5 bases, with 7 bases between them. CDR3 sequence reads: CASSGGNEQYF. The CDR3, as DNA: TGTGCCAGCTCAGGTGGCAACGAGCAGTACTTC.

This clone was recorded a few times. This chain uses TRBV28 with TRBJ2-2; the match to TRBD1 covers 7 bases. The CDR3 is 17 residues long. Germline V CDR1 and CDR2: MDHEN, SYDVKM. V shed 2 bases, J shed 5 bases, and the junction held 11 bases outside the gene matches. The CDR3 region is CASSLEQGISGTGELFF. The CDR3 region has the DNA TGTGCCAGCAGTTTAGAACAGGGGATATCAGGGACCGGGGAGCTGTTTTTT.

V is TRBV6-6 and J is TRBJ2-5; TRBD1 matches 7 bases. Trimming took 7 bases from V and 7 from J; bases not matched to a gene: 9. This CDR3 has 13 residues. Germline assignment: CDR1 MNHNY and CDR2 SVGAGI (reference sequence). As DNA, the CDR3 is TGTGCCAGCAACCCAGGACAGGACGGGACCCAGTACTTC. It specifies CASNPGQDGTQYF.

This chain uses TRBV7-2 with TRBJ2-3, with 7 bases lining up with TRBD2. The CDR3 loop spans 14 amino acids. V shed 5 bases and J 6 bases; nucleotides not matched to a gene: 8. Germline V lookup: CDR1 SGHTA, CDR2 FQGNSA. Here the CDR3 reads CASSPRRGTDTQYF. The CDR3 region has the DNA TGTGCCAGCAGCCCAAGGCGGGGGACGGATACGCAGTATTTT.

The J gene is TRBJ2-6, the V gene TRBV27; D may be TRBD2 (5 bases). The CDR3 spans 15 residues. Germline-derived CDR1 and CDR2 are MNHEY and SMNVEV (reference sequence). The V end was cut by 7 bases, the J end by 3 bases, with 13 bases between. This chain's CDR3 is CASNPRGGGANVLTF. The CDR3 DNA is TGTGCCAGCAATCCCCGGGGTGGTGGGGCCAACGTCCTGACTTTC.

The chain employs TRBV12-3 or TRBV12-4 and TRBJ2-1; 12 nucleotides line up with TRBD2. The trim removed 3 bases at V and 10 bases at J, leaving 1 base unmatched. This CDR3 comprises 13 residues. CDR3 in amino acids: CASSFLAGGEQFF. As DNA, the CDR3 is TGTGCCAGCAGTTTTCTAGCGGGAGGGGAGCAGTTCTTC.

This sequence joins TRBV28 and TRBJ1-2; tentatively, D is TRBD1 (5 bases). This CDR3 is built from 12 residues. V was shortened by 6 bases and J by 5 bases, with 10 bases between the two germline ends. Germline CDR1 reads MDHEN; CDR2 reads SYDVKM. CDR3 region: CASSTTEYGYTF. CDR3 in DNA: TGTGCCAGCAGCACGACAGAATATGGCTACACCTTC.

The V gene is TRBV7-2, the J gene TRBJ2-1, with TRBD2 matching over 7 bases. V lost 4 bases, J lost 8 bases, and 5 bases stayed unmatched. The CDR3 has 13 residues. Germline CDR1 SGHTA, CDR2 FQGNSA. For the CDR3, the DNA is TGTGCCAGCAGCTCCTATGGGAGGGATGAGCAGTTCTTC. Its protein product is CASSSYGRDEQFF.

This chain links TRBV5-1 with TRBJ1-1; perhaps TRBD1 as D (6 bases). Trimming took off 3 bases at V and 2 bases at J, with 11 bases between the two ends. The germline gives CDR1 SGHRS, CDR2 YFSETQ. The CDR3 extends over 14 amino acids. CDR3 nucleotides: TGCGCCAGCAGCTCGGGACACCAAAACACTGAAGCTTTCTTT. Protein: CASSSGHQNTEAFF.

The chain recombines TRBV28 with TRBJ2-3; unclear D gene. The CDR3 covers 12 residues. V was clipped by 7 bases and J by 2 bases, with 7 bases between them. The germline V gene encodes CDR1 MDHEN and CDR2 SYDVKM. CDR3 in DNA: TGTGCCAGCACCAAATCCACAGATACGCAGTATTTT. Translated, it gives CASTKSTDTQYF.

The gene calls are TRBV28 and TRBJ1-3, with D perhaps matching TRBD1 (5 bases). Germline CDR1 is MDHEN and CDR2 is SYDVKM. Trimming left V 7 bases short and J 1 base short, with 17 bases between. The CDR3 totals 16 residues. The CDR3 sequence: CASNDGGDQSGNTIYF. CDR3 coding DNA: TGTGCCAGCAACGACGGGGGGGACCAATCTGGAAACACCATATATTTT.

This clone was observed a handful of times. The V and J genes are TRBV11-3 and TRBJ1-4, with no clear D. CDR1 is SGHNT and CDR2 is YENEEA in the germline V gene. Trimming removed 0 bases from V and 8 bases from J, with 16 bases in between. The CDR3 loop spans 16 amino acids. The CDR3 loop reads CASSLEVAGGWEKLFF. The DNA for the CDR3 is TGTGCCAGCAGCTTAGAGGTTGCCGGTGGTTGGGAAAAACTGTTTTTT.